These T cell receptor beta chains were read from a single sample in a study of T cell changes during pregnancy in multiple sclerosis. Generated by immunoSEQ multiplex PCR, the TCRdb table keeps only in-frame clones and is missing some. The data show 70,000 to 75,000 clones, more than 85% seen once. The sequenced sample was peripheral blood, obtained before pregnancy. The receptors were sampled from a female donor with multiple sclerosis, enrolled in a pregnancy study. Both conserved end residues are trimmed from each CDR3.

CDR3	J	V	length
ASTFCGTCRVDGYT	TRBJ1-2	TRBV2	14
ASSYSPDTAYYEQY	TRBJ2-7	TRBV6-6	14
ASNNRGFGTEAF	TRBJ1-1	TRBV27	12
ASSVAPEPQETQY	TRBJ2-5	TRBV9	13
ASSWAVEDTQY	TRBJ2-3	TRBV5-4	11
ASSSGTLSSYNEQF	TRBJ2-1	TRBV5-5	14
ASSSLGLGQYNEQF	TRBJ2-1	TRBV6-5	14
ASSATGLAGITGELF	TRBJ2-2	TRBV18	15
ASSLDSGAYEQY	TRBJ2-7	TRBV27	12
ASSLTDPSLGEQY	TRBJ2-7	TRBV7-8	13
ASSDLASISYNEQF	TRBJ2-1	TRBV7-8	14
ASSYEANTGELF	TRBJ2-2	TRBV6-6	12
ASSQELAGGQETQY	TRBJ2-5	TRBV4-3	14